The TCR beta chain under discussion was sequenced for a study of T cell repertoires in cytomegalovirus infection. Regarding the study as a whole: Frequencies of public TCR beta families were cumulated, and this identified carriers of CMV plus the relevant HLA. HLA-C-restricted CMV-specific TCR beta clonotypes prevailed in the ex vivo response.

TCRdb called the reads again in MiXCR, with one record for every CDR3 protein. The sample yields around 260,000 distinct CDR3 sequences, over 20% seen once. This clonotype turned up a few times. Its specificity is not known. CDR3 length: 17 residues. Germline V lookup: CDR1 KGHSH, CDR2 LQKENI. Trimming took off 2 bases at V and 0 bases at J, with 11 bases between the two ends. Sequences were obtained from PBMCs. The chain joins TRBV18 to TRBJ2-6; TRBD1 might be the D (5 bases). This clonotype was obtained from a human donor in good health (CMV status not recorded). Some clones in this sample may be carry-over from other donors' samples. CDR3 in DNA: TGTGCCAGCTCACCATGGGGCCCAGGCTCTGGGGCCAACGTCCTGACTTTC. Translated, it gives CASSPWGPGSGANVLTF.